The 15 T cell receptor beta chains listed next were all sequenced from one sample in a study of OX40 agonist ivuxolimab in advanced cancers. Profiled with immunoSEQ multiplex PCR; TCRdb holds only in-frame clones, not every one. Among about 77,000 clones, approximately 81% were seen once, and the ten largest hold roughly 4.6%. The sequences come from CD4+ or CD8+ T cells sorted from blood, collected in a trial of the OX40 agonist ivuxolimab. The receptor set was obtained from an adult with an advanced solid tumor such as melanoma, head and neck, liver or kidney cancer.

V usage is TRBV5-1 and J usage is TRBJ2-1; D gene unclear. Trimming took 0 bases from V and 0 from J, leaving 7 bases between them. The CDR3 is made up of 15 amino acids. The V gene's germline CDR1 is SGHRS and CDR2 YFSETQ. The CDR3 region is CASSLVAASYNEQFF. For the CDR3, the DNA is TGCGCCAGCAGCTTGGTGGCAGCCTCCTACAATGAGCAGTTCTTC. Together with reference TRBV5-1 and TRBJ2-1, the CDR3 gives the full variable domain: KAGVTQTPRYLIKTRGQQVTLSCSPISGHRSVSWYQQTPGQGLQFLFEYFSETQRNKGNFPGRFSGRQFSNSRSEMNVSTLELGDSALYLCASSLVAASYNEQFFGPGTRLTVL.

This chain uses TRBV6-1 with TRBJ1-5; TRBD1 is a possible D gene (5 bases). This CDR3 spans 15 amino acids. The V gene's germline CDR1 is MNHNS and CDR2 SASEGT. Trimming removed 4 bases from V and 6 bases from J, with 16 bases in between. In DNA, the CDR3 is TGTGCCAGCAGTGCTGCGTCAGGGAGAAGTCAGCCCCAGCATTTT. Translating gives CASSAASGRSQPQHF.

The chain employs TRBV7-9 and TRBJ1-2, with D possibly TRBD1 on 6 matching bases. The germline gives CDR1 SEHNR, CDR2 FQNEAQ (reference sequence). The CDR3 is 14 amino acids. The ends were cut back, 3 bases at V and 4 bases at J, with 12 bases in the middle. The CDR3 reads CASSFQGRGYGYTF. In DNA form, the CDR3 reads TGTGCCAGCAGCTTTCAGGGGCGCGGCTATGGCTACACCTTC.

The chain links TRBV4-3 to TRBJ2-7, with TRBD2 matching 15 bases. The CDR3 runs 18 residues. Germline loops: CDR1 LGHNA, CDR2 YSLEER. J lost 0 bases, V lost 0 bases, and 3 bases had no gene match. The CDR3 DNA is TGCGCCAGCAGCCAAGAAGGGACTAGCGGGAGGTTCTCCTACGAGCAGTACTTC. Translated, it gives CASSQEGTSGRFSYEQYF.

This clone is categorized as medium-sized. This chain connects TRBV11-1 to TRBJ1-6; D unresolved. The CDR3 loop spans 12 amino acids. CDR1 and CDR2 from the germline V gene are SGHAT and FQDESV (reference sequence). Trimming left V 2 bases short and J 10 bases short, with 6 bases between. CDR3 sequence reads: CASSLLRSPLHF. The CDR3 coding sequence is TGTGCCAGCAGCTTATTGCGGTCACCCCTCCACTTT.

The CDR3 bases are TGTGCCAGCAGTGAAATGGCAGGGAACACTGAAGCTTTCTTT. Translating it yields CASSEMAGNTEAFF. This chain uses TRBV25-1 with TRBJ1-1; D is undetermined. V was cut by 2 bases and J by 1 base, with 8 bases left in between. The V gene's germline CDR1 is MGHDK and CDR2 SYGVNS. The CDR3 is 14 residues long.

The rearrangement links TRBV4-1 to TRBJ2-2, with D hard to call. Trimming took off 3 bases at V and 1 base at J, with 12 bases between the two ends. CDR3 length equals 16 residues. Germline V gene sequence: CDR1 MGHRA, CDR2 YSYEKL. CDR3 loop: CASSQGRVLNTGELFF. In DNA, the CDR3 is TGCGCCAGCAGCCAGGGTCGGGTGCTGAACACCGGGGAGCTGTTTTTT.

This chain uses TRBV5-1 with TRBJ1-4, with D possibly matching TRBD1 (5 bases). Germline V gives CDR1 SGHRS, CDR2 YFSETQ. The CDR3 covers 16 residues. V gave up 3 bases and J gave up 0 bases, with 12 bases separating them. CDR3 sequence reads: CASSYTGAATNEKLFF. Here the CDR3 DNA reads TGCGCCAGCAGCTACACCGGGGCAGCAACTAATGAAAAACTGTTTTTT. Full variable domain (rest looked up from reference TRBV5-1 and TRBJ1-4): KAGVTQTPRYLIKTRGQQVTLSCSPISGHRSVSWYQQTPGQGLQFLFEYFSETQRNKGNFPGRFSGRQFSNSRSEMNVSTLELGDSALYLCASSYTGAATNEKLFFGSGTQLSVL.

This chain joins TRBV19 and TRBJ1-6; TRBD1 might be the D (6 bases). The germline V gene encodes CDR1 LNHDA and CDR2 SQIVND (reference sequence). Trimming shortened V by 6 bases and J by 6 bases, and 9 bases separated the two germline ends. This CDR3 spans 13 amino acids. CDR3 loop: CASRWTVNSPLHF. The CDR3 DNA follows: TGTGCCAGTAGGTGGACAGTTAATTCACCCCTCCACTTT.

This clone was seen more than once but under ten times. The chain is built from TRBV19 and TRBJ2-3, with 8 bases identical to TRBD2. Germline V CDR1 and CDR2: LNHDA, SQIVND (reference sequence). J gave up 0 bases and V 4 bases, and 3 bases lay outside the gene matches. The CDR3 length is 15 residues. CDR3 DNA sequence: TGTGCCAGTAGTACACTAGCGGCCAGCACAGATACGCAGTATTTT. This encodes CASSTLAASTDTQYF.

The chain combines TRBV5-1 with TRBJ1-5, with 7 bases lining up with TRBD1. The J segment lost 7 bases and the V segment lost 0 bases, leaving 1 base of the junction unmatched. The germline gives CDR1 SGHRS, CDR2 YFSETQ. The CDR3 is 13 residues long. The CDR3 here is CASSLDRGQPQHF. CDR3 nucleotides: TGCGCCAGCAGCTTGGACAGGGGACAGCCCCAGCATTTT.

The chain joins TRBV19 to TRBJ1-3; perhaps TRBD1 as D (5 bases). The V gene lost 3 bases and the J gene lost 0 bases, with 18 bases spanning the gap. The V gene's germline CDR1 is LNHDA and CDR2 SQIVND (reference sequence). The CDR3 totals 18 residues. As DNA, the CDR3 is TGTGCCAGTAGTATTTCGGGACGAGCCTCTAGCTCTGGAAACACCATATATTTT. It is translated as CASSISGRASSSGNTIYF.

The J gene is TRBJ1-4, the V gene TRBV25-1; no firm D call. The V and J ends lost 8 bases and 2 bases respectively, with 21 bases between them. Germline V gene sequence: CDR1 MGHDK, CDR2 SYGVNS. The CDR3 has 17 residues. The CDR3 region has the DNA TGTGCCAGCGGAGTGGTCGTCCCCGGCGGCACTAATGAAAAACTGTTTTTT. It is translated as CASGVVVPGGTNEKLFF.

This clone was detected only a few times. The genes are TRBV9 and TRBJ2-2; D might be TRBD2 (6 bases). The CDR3 consists of 14 residues. Germline V gives CDR1 SGDLS, CDR2 YYNGEE. V lost 2 bases and J lost 4, with 9 bases in between. The CDR3 DNA is TGTGCCAGCAGCGTCGGACTACTCACCGGGGAGCTGTTTTTT. Translating it yields CASSVGLLTGELFF.

The chain combines TRBV18 with TRBJ1-3; 9 bases fit TRBD1. This CDR3 spans 16 amino acids. The V and J ends lost 6 bases and 3 bases, in that order; junction bases with no gene match: 9. Germline values: CDR1 KGHSH, CDR2 LQKENI. CDR3 protein: CASSRGQGVSGNTIYF. In DNA form, the CDR3 reads TGTGCCAGCTCGCGGGGACAGGGAGTGAGTGGAAACACCATATATTTT.